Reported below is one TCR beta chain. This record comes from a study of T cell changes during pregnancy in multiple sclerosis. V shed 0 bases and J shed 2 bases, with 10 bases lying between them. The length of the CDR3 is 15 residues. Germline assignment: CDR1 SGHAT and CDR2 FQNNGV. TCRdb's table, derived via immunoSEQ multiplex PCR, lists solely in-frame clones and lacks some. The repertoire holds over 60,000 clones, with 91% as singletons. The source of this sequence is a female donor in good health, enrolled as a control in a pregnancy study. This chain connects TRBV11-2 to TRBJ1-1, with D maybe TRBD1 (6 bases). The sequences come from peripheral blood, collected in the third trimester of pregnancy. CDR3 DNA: TGTGCCAGCAGCTTAGATGACAGGTTTAACACTGAAGCTTTCTTT. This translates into CASSLDDRFNTEAFF.